These 14 T cell receptor beta chains came from one sample sequenced in a study of T cell repertoires in cytomegalovirus infection. TCRdb fed the reads into MiXCR, producing one record per CDR3 protein. The table lists some 320,000 distinct CDR3 sequences, almost 30% of them singletons. No cognate antigen is known for these TCRs. The material was cultured PBMCs, obtained from culture after CMV antigen stimulation. These receptors originate from a human donor in good health (CMV status not recorded). Some clones in this sample may be carry-over from other donors' samples.

CDR3 sequence (DNA): TGTGCCAGCAGCTTGGCTGGGGCGGGTGAAGAGCAGTACTTC. The encoded protein is CASSLAGAGEEQYF. J is TRBJ2-7 and V is TRBV7-3; D tentatively reads TRBD1 or TRBD2 (5 bases each). From germline, CDR1 is SGHTA and CDR2 FQGTGA. The CDR3 covers 14 residues. The ends were cut back, 3 bases at V and 7 bases at J, with 16 bases in the middle.

This clonotype was picked up many times. V gene TRBV7-2 combines with J gene TRBJ1-6; D may be TRBD1 (6 bases). V lost 3 bases to trimming and J lost 7 bases, with 7 bases between them. The CDR3 is 13 amino acids. The germline gives CDR1 SGHTA, CDR2 FQGNSA. The CDR3 nucleotides read TGTGCCAGCAGCTTGGACAGAAATTCACCCCTCCACTTT. As protein: CASSLDRNSPLHF. Drawing the rest from reference TRBV7-2 and TRBJ1-6, the complete variable domain is GAGVSQSPSNKVTEKGKDVELRCDPISGHTALYWYRQSLGQGLEFLIYFQGNSAPDKSGLPSDRFSAERTGGSVSTLTIQRTQQEDSAVYLCASSLDRNSPLHFGNGTRLTVT.

The chain is built from TRBV7-2 and TRBJ1-3; TRBD1 matches at 8 bases. V gave up 5 bases and J gave up 3 bases; unmatched junction bases: 6. The CDR3 spans 15 residues. The V gene's germline CDR1 is SGHTA and CDR2 FQGNSA. For the CDR3, the DNA is TGTGCCAGCAGCACCGAGACAGGGGTTGGAAACACCATATATTTT. Amino acids: CASSTETGVGNTIYF.

The V and J genes are TRBV19 and TRBJ1-1, with 8 bases lining up with TRBD1. This CDR3 is built from 15 residues. The V segment lost 1 base and the J segment 4 bases; nucleotides outside the gene matches: 5. Germline assignment: CDR1 LNHDA and CDR2 SQIVND (reference sequence). CDR3 residues: CASSIGGTGVTEAFF. The DNA of the CDR3 is TGTGCCAGTAGTATAGGAGGGACAGGTGTCACTGAAGCTTTCTTT.

This clonotype has more than one count but fewer than ten. The chain has TRBV7-2 and TRBJ2-5, with D unclear. This CDR3 has 13 amino acids. Germline values: CDR1 SGHTA, CDR2 FQGNSA. Trimming removed 5 bases from V and 2 bases from J, with 9 bases in between. This CDR3 reads CASSQLTQETQYF. As DNA, the CDR3 is TGTGCCAGCAGCCAACTAACGCAAGAGACCCAGTACTTC.

The gene calls are TRBV9 and TRBJ1-6; 9 nucleotides line up with TRBD1. The length of the CDR3 is 14 residues. The germline CDR1 and CDR2 sequences are SGDLS and YYNGEE. V shed 4 bases and J 10 bases; nucleotides not matched to a gene: 6. DNA of the CDR3: TGTGCCAGCAGCTCCGGGACAGGGAGATCACCCCTCCACTTT. It translates to CASSSGTGRSPLHF.

The chain links TRBV10-3 to TRBJ2-5; 10 nucleotides line up with TRBD2. The V and J ends lost 3 bases and 4 bases, in that order; junction bases with no gene match: 5. Germline CDR1 reads ENHRY; CDR2 reads SYGVKD. The CDR3 consists of 15 residues. The CDR3 protein is CAISDPRTSGETQYF. The CDR3, as DNA: TGTGCCATCAGTGACCCCCGGACTAGCGGAGAGACCCAGTACTTC.

The chain combines TRBV28 with TRBJ2-7, with TRBD2 matching over 9 bases. The CDR3 is 15 residues long. CDR1 and CDR2 (germline): MDHEN, SYDVKM. The V segment lost 7 bases and the J segment 2 bases; nucleotides outside the gene matches: 9. The CDR3 nucleotides are TGTGCCAGCACCCTTACGGCTAGCGGGGCCTACGAGCAGTACTTC. Its translation is CASTLTASGAYEQYF.

This rearrangement joins TRBV7-8 to TRBJ2-1; a weak D match, TRBD2 (5 bases). From germline, CDR1 is SGHVS and CDR2 FQNEAQ. Trimming shortened V by 1 base and J by 8 bases, and 15 bases separated the two germline ends. The CDR3 contains 15 residues. The CDR3 here is CASSLGVWTGYEQFF. The CDR3 nucleotides read TGTGCCAGCAGCTTAGGAGTCTGGACGGGGTATGAGCAGTTCTTC.

This chain uses TRBV6-5 with TRBJ2-1; a possible D gene is TRBD2 (5 bases). V gave up 0 bases and J gave up 12 bases, with 12 bases separating them. The CDR3 is 13 residues long. Germline CDR1 and CDR2: MNHEY and SVGAGI. CDR3 sequence (DNA): TGTGCCAGCAGTTACTCGAGCGGCACGGTGCAGTTCTTC. Translation gives CASSYSSGTVQFF.

The gene calls are TRBV11-3 and TRBJ2-5; D call uncertain. In germline, CDR1 is SGHNT, CDR2 YENEEA. Trimming left V 1 base short and J 5 bases short, with 14 bases between. CDR3 length: 15 residues. The CDR3 region has the DNA TGTGCCAGCAGCTTAGGCGTCAGGCAGGAGGAGACCCAGTACTTC. It encodes CASSLGVRQEETQYF.

This chain connects TRBV14 to TRBJ1-6; D call uncertain. V lost 3 bases and J lost 7, with 10 bases in between. The CDR3 runs 14 residues. Germline V gene sequence: CDR1 SGHDN, CDR2 FVKESK. Here the CDR3 reads CASSQEAGNSPLHF. The CDR3 DNA reads TGTGCCAGCAGCCAGGAGGCAGGAAATTCACCCCTCCACTTT. Full variable domain (missing parts from reference TRBV14 and TRBJ1-6): EAGVTQFPSHSVIEKGQTVTLRCDPISGHDNLYWYRRVMGKEIKFLLHFVKESKQDESGMPNNRFLAERTGGTYSTLKVQPAELEDSGVYFCASSQEAGNSPLHFGNGTRLTVT.

The gene calls are TRBV7-9 and TRBJ1-1, with 8 bases aligning to TRBD1. CDR3 size: 15 residues. The trim removed 3 bases at V and 3 bases at J, leaving 6 bases unmatched. CDR1 and CDR2 from the germline V gene are SEHNR and FQNEAQ (reference sequence). The chain's CDR3 is CASSFMTGVYTEAFF. The CDR3 bases are TGTGCCAGCAGCTTCATGACAGGGGTTTACACTGAAGCTTTCTTT.

This clonotype occurred a few times. The chain links TRBV12-3 or TRBV12-4 to TRBJ1-5; 9 nucleotides match TRBD1. V was pared by 4 bases and J by 9 bases, with 16 bases of the junction left unmatched. The CDR3 contains 17 residues. CDR3 in amino acids: CASSSGQGPLRYPPQHF. CDR3 in DNA: TGTGCCAGCAGTTCGGGACAGGGCCCCCTTAGGTATCCGCCCCAGCATTTT.